These 6 T cell receptor beta chains originate from one sample sequenced in a study of OX40 agonist ivuxolimab in advanced cancers. Clones were read by immunoSEQ multiplex PCR, and TCRdb kept only the in-frame ones, dropping some. The data show 65,000 to 85,000 clones, with 85% seen just once and roughly 2.5% held by the top ten. The sequencing used CD4+ or CD8+ T cells sorted from blood, collected in a trial of the OX40 agonist ivuxolimab. These receptors were obtained from an adult with an advanced solid tumor such as melanoma, head and neck, liver or kidney cancer.

The chain combines TRBV7-8 with TRBJ1-1; D may be TRBD1 (5 bases). Trimming removed 5 bases at V and 5 bases at J, with 27 bases between. Germline V CDR1 and CDR2: SGHVS, FQNEAQ. This CDR3 is 18 amino acids long. For the CDR3, the DNA is TGTGCCAGCAGCAAAACGGGCAGGGTAGCGGTAGGAGCAACTGAAGCTTTCTTT. It specifies CASSKTGRVAVGATEAFF.

The chain joins TRBV28 to TRBJ1-6; D is perhaps TRBD1 (6 bases). Trimming stripped 5 bases from V and 1 base from J, with 12 bases between. The germline CDR1 and CDR2 sequences are MDHEN and SYDVKM. This CDR3 is built from 16 residues. CDR3 sequence (DNA): TGTGCCAGCAGTCTCACAGGGTCTTCCTATAATTCACCCCTCCACTTT. It encodes CASSLTGSSYNSPLHF.

V usage is TRBV5-4 and J usage is TRBJ1-2; D is perhaps TRBD1 (6 bases). V lost 0 bases to trimming and J lost 5 bases, with 14 bases between them. The germline V gene has CDR1 SGHNT and CDR2 YYREEE (reference sequence). This CDR3 has 15 amino acids. CDR3 loop: CASSLAGGGSYGYTF. The CDR3 DNA sequence: TGTGCCAGCAGCTTGGCGGGGGGCGGGTCATATGGCTACACCTTC.

CDR3 amino acids: CASSSQGHSYEQYF. The CDR3 bases are TGTGCCAGCAGTAGCCAGGGACACTCCTACGAGCAGTACTTC. The V call is TRBV27, the J call TRBJ2-7; perhaps TRBD1 as D (6 bases). The germline CDR1 and CDR2 sequences are MNHEY and SMNVEV (reference sequence). Trimming shortened V by 5 bases and J by 0 bases, and 11 bases separated the two germline ends. This CDR3 has 14 residues.

The chain combines TRBV14 with TRBJ2-3; TRBD1 is a possible D gene (5 bases). The CDR3 loop spans 14 amino acids. The ends were cut back, 3 bases at V and 1 base at J, with 8 bases in the middle. CDR1 and CDR2 (germline): SGHDN, FVKESK. CDR3 region: CASSQIQGTDTQYF. The CDR3 nucleotides read TGTGCCAGCAGCCAGATACAGGGCACAGATACGCAGTATTTT. Full variable domain (outside the CDR3, taken from reference TRBV14 and TRBJ2-3): EAGVTQFPSHSVIEKGQTVTLRCDPISGHDNLYWYRRVMGKEIKFLLHFVKESKQDESGMPNNRFLAERTGGTYSTLKVQPAELEDSGVYFCASSQIQGTDTQYFGPGTRLTVL.

The V gene is TRBV19, the J gene TRBJ1-1, with a weak D call TRBD1 (5 bases). The CDR3 extends over 13 amino acids. Germline V gene lookup returns CDR1 LNHDA and CDR2 SQIVND (reference sequence). V lost 4 bases to trimming and J lost 4 bases, with 10 bases between them. The CDR3 loop reads CASSTQGSTEAFF. The CDR3 DNA is TGTGCCAGTAGTACTCAGGGTTCCACTGAAGCTTTCTTT. The full variable domain, rest sourced from reference TRBV19 and TRBJ1-1, is DGGITQSPKYLFRKEGQNVTLSCEQNLNHDAMYWYRQDPGQGLRLIYYSQIVNDFQKGDIAEGYSVSREKKESFPLTVTSAQKNPTAFYLCASSTQGSTEAFFGQGTRLTVV.